One and the same sample provided the 30 T cell receptor beta chains below, sequenced in a study of molecular identifiers for immune sequencing clone quantification. TCRdb re-called the PCR reads through MiXCR, storing one row per CDR3 protein. The sample lists 550,000 to 750,000 distinct CDR3 sequences; just under 20% were seen once. Sequencing input: naive CD8+ T cells from blood, with Jurkat cell RNA spiked in. Subset specified: FACS-sorted CD8+CD4-CCR7+CD45RA+ naive T cells. The receptor source for this set is a human donor in good health. Some libraries in this study had Jurkat cell RNA spiked in.

This clonotype came up many times. The chain recombines TRBV11-2 with TRBJ2-1, with a possible D match to TRBD1 (6 bases). Germline assignment: CDR1 SGHAT and CDR2 FQNNGV. V lost 4 bases and J lost 9, with 19 bases in between. CDR3 length equals 15 residues. CDR3 bases: TGTGCCAGCAGCTCACTTGTGTGGGGGCCCGGTGAGCAGTTCTTC. Translated, it gives CASSSLVWGPGEQFF.

In regard to this clonotype: One end of the junction is discordant with germline, which a read error may explain. The CDR3 region has the DNA TGTGCCAGCAGTGTCCTAGCGGGGGGCACAGATATGCAGTATTTT. It specifies CASSVLAGGTDMQYF. The chain links TRBV6-5 to TRBJ2-3; 11 bases match TRBD2. This CDR3 is built from 15 residues. Per the germline V gene, CDR1 is MNHEY and CDR2 is SVGAGI.

A few counts support this clonotype. The V and J genes are TRBV10-3 and TRBJ1-5; no firm D call. The germline V and J ends were trimmed by 0 bases and 3 bases, with 6 bases remaining between them. CDR3 size: 14 residues. Germline V CDR1 and CDR2: ENHRY, SYGVKD. CDR3 nucleotide sequence: TGTGCCATCAGTGAGTCGCCAGACAATCAGCCCCAGCATTTT. Its translation is CAISESPDNQPQHF.

V is TRBV4-1 and J is TRBJ2-1, with TRBD2 matching 9 bases. V lost 0 bases to trimming and J lost 0 bases; unmatched junction nucleotides: 6. The germline V gene has CDR1 MGHRA and CDR2 YSYEKL. CDR3 length equals 18 residues. The CDR3 DNA reads as TGCGCCAGCAGCCAAGAGTCGCGGGAGGGAAGCTCCTACAATGAGCAGTTCTTC. Its protein product is CASSQESREGSSYNEQFF.

Regarding this clonotype: A much more abundant neighbour one base away suggests this may be a read error. Likely a read error: the CDR3 ends without its conserved phenylalanine or tryptophan. The chain links TRBV27 to TRBJ2-7; tentative D call: TRBD1 (5 bases). The V and J ends lost 8 bases and 6 bases respectively, with 17 bases between them. The CDR3 runs 13 residues. CDR1 is MNHEY, CDR2 SMNVEV, per germline (reference sequence). CDR3 amino acids: CASGQSGFSEQYL. DNA for the CDR3: TGTGCCAGCGGACAAAGTGGGTTTAGCGAGCAGTACCTC.

The CDR3 sequence is CASSQDFTGGGYGYTF. The CDR3, as DNA: TGCGCCAGCAGCCAAGACTTTACAGGGGGCGGCTATGGCTACACCTTC. This rearrangement joins TRBV4-3 to TRBJ1-2; 9 bases are shared with TRBD1. This CDR3 contains 16 residues. Trimming took 0 bases from V and 4 from J; bases not matched to a gene: 6. CDR1 is LGHNA and CDR2 is YSLEER in the germline V gene.

This clonotype was seen many times. The chain has TRBV27 and TRBJ1-5; D unclear. V was trimmed by 1 base and J by 2 bases, leaving 6 bases between them. The germline CDR1 and CDR2 sequences are MNHEY and SMNVEV (reference sequence). The CDR3 runs 14 residues. The CDR3 spells CASSLFEGNQPQHF. For the CDR3, the DNA is TGTGCCAGCAGTTTATTCGAGGGCAATCAGCCCCAGCATTTT.

V and J are TRBV27 and TRBJ1-6; D gene unclear. Germline-derived CDR1 and CDR2 are MNHEY and SMNVEV (reference sequence). With 2 bases removed from V and 4 bases from J, the gap between germline ends came to 6 bases. The length of the CDR3 is 14 residues. CDR3 nucleotide sequence: TGTGCCAGCAGTTTAGAAAGATATAATTCACCCCTCCACTTT. Its translation is CASSLERYNSPLHF.

This clonotype was counted between two and nine times. The chain combines TRBV20-1 with TRBJ2-5; tentative D call: TRBD2 (6 bases). Germline V gives CDR1 DFQATT, CDR2 SNEGSKA (reference sequence). The CDR3 length is 12 residues. V lost 5 bases to trimming and J lost 4 bases, with 11 bases between them. CDR3 in amino acids: CSAGKGGETQYF. Here the CDR3 DNA reads TGCAGTGCTGGGAAGGGAGGAGAGACCCAGTACTTC.

The chain employs TRBV9 and TRBJ2-7; no definite D call. Germline values: CDR1 SGDLS, CDR2 YYNGEE. Deletions cut 2 bases from V and 6 bases from J, with 6 bases between. This CDR3 has 11 residues. The CDR3 bases are TGTGCCAGCAGCGTGGATGCCGAGCAGTACTTC. It codes for CASSVDAEQYF.

This clonotype was picked up one time. A much larger clone lies a single base off, so this may be a read error. J is TRBJ2-7 and V is TRBV11-2; D may match TRBD1 or TRBD2 (7 bases each). This CDR3 region has 17 residues. The V gene's germline CDR1 is SGHAT and CDR2 FQNNGV. CDR3 region: CASSLEASGGASHEQYF. CDR3 coding DNA: TGTGCCAGCAGCTTAGAGGCCTCAGGGGGGGCCTCCCACGAGCAGTACTTC.

V gene TRBV6-5 combines with J gene TRBJ2-7; D perhaps matches TRBD1 (6 bases). The germline V gene encodes CDR1 MNHEY and CDR2 SVGAGI. The CDR3 covers 17 residues. The V end was cut by 5 bases, the J end by 4 bases, with 24 bases between. CDR3 residues: CASSGWAQGLSIYEQYF. The CDR3, as DNA: TGTGCCAGCAGTGGGTGGGCACAGGGCTTATCTATTTACGAGCAGTACTTC.

This clonotype was counted many times. The rearrangement joins TRBV7-9 to TRBJ2-5; 7 bases match TRBD1. This CDR3 is 16 amino acids long. The ends lost 1 base at V and 2 bases at J; junction bases unmatched: 7. Germline loops: CDR1 SEHNR, CDR2 FQNEAQ (reference sequence). The CDR3 DNA is TGTGCCAGCAGCTTAGACATATGGGACAGACAAGAGACCCAGTACTTC. Translation gives CASSLDIWDRQETQYF.

This clonotype was counted ten times or more. This chain uses TRBV29-1 with TRBJ2-3; D is uncertain. The CDR3 spans 12 residues. CDR1 is SQVTM and CDR2 is ANQGSEA in the germline V gene. The V end was cut by 2 bases, the J end by 6 bases, with 9 bases between. In DNA form, the CDR3 reads TGCAGCGTTGAATTCAGTGGCGATACGCAGTATTTT. It codes for CSVEFSGDTQYF.

V is TRBV27 and J is TRBJ2-4, with D possibly TRBD2 on 6 matching bases. The V and J ends lost 8 bases and 1 base respectively, with 6 bases between them. The CDR3 has 12 amino acids. Germline CDR1 reads MNHEY; CDR2 reads SMNVEV (reference sequence). CDR3 nucleotides: TGTGCCAGCCGGGAGGCCAAAAACATTCAGTACTTC. It yields the protein CASREAKNIQYF.

This clonotype occurred many times. The junction shows a germline mismatch at one end, possibly a read error. DNA for the CDR3: TGTGCCAGCAGCCAAGACGCGGGCAGCTCCTACAATGAGCAGTTCTTC. Translating it yields CASSQDAGSSYNEQFF. J is TRBJ2-1 and V is TRBV4-3; TRBD2 is a possible D gene (5 bases). CDR3 size: 16 residues. The germline V gene encodes CDR1 LGHNA and CDR2 YSLEER.

This clonotype has at least ten counts. CDR3 sequence: CASSQSGSSYNEQFF. In nucleotides, the CDR3 is TGCGCCAGCAGCCAGAGCGGGAGCTCCTACAATGAGCAGTTCTTC. This rearrangement joins TRBV4-3 to TRBJ2-1; 8 bases match TRBD2. Trimming removed 3 bases from V and 0 bases from J; junction bases left unmatched: 1. Germline lookup yields CDR1 LGHNA and CDR2 YSLEER. CDR3 length equals 15 residues.

This clonotype was found many times. This rearrangement joins TRBV20-1 to TRBJ2-2; TRBD2 aligns across 7 bases. V lost 3 bases to trimming and J lost 1 base; unmatched junction nucleotides: 11. Per the germline V gene, CDR1 is DFQATT and CDR2 is SNEGSKA (reference sequence). The CDR3 totals 17 residues. Here the CDR3 DNA reads TGCAGTGCTAGGGGTTATGGGCTAGCGGAGAACACCGGGGAGCTGTTTTTT. Its translation is CSARGYGLAENTGELFF.

This clonotype appeared many times. V usage is TRBV12-3 or TRBV12-4 and J usage is TRBJ2-3; D is unresolved. CDR3 size: 16 residues. V lost 6 bases to trimming and J lost 2 bases, with 18 bases between them. The CDR3 coding sequence is TGTGCCAGCAGCCCCGAGATCGCGGCTCCCACAGATACGCAGTATTTT. Its protein is CASSPEIAAPTDTQYF.

Of note for this clonotype: Possible read error: a much larger clone is one base away. No conserved phenylalanine or tryptophan is present at the end of the CDR3, so a read error is the likely explanation. J is TRBJ2-7 and V is TRBV9, with D perhaps being TRBD1 or TRBD2 (5 bases each). The CDR3 loop spans 15 amino acids. CDR1 and CDR2 from the germline V gene are SGDLS and YYNGEE. V was shortened by 0 bases and J by 3 bases, with 13 bases between the two germline ends. The CDR3 reads CASSVGGTLGYEQYL. The CDR3 DNA reads TGTGCCAGCAGCGTAGGGGGGACCCTCGGCTACGAGCAGTACCTC.

This clonotype was seen repeatedly, ten times or more. The gene calls are TRBV20-1 and TRBJ2-3; 9 nucleotides agree with TRBD2. The CDR3 runs 14 residues. The V gene's germline CDR1 is DFQATT and CDR2 SNEGSKA (reference sequence). V was pared by 3 bases and J by 2 bases, with 3 bases of the junction left unmatched. The CDR3 sequence: CSASLAGVTDTQYF. In nucleotides, the CDR3 is TGCAGTGCTAGTTTAGCGGGGGTCACAGATACGCAGTATTTT.

This clonotype was observed at least ten times. The J gene is TRBJ2-1, the V gene TRBV12-3 or TRBV12-4; perhaps TRBD1 as D (5 bases). Trimming took off 5 bases at V and 8 bases at J, with 10 bases between the two ends. The CDR3 is made up of 12 amino acids. This CDR3 reads CASSVTADEQFF. For the CDR3, the DNA is TGTGCCAGCAGTGTGACAGCTGATGAGCAGTTCTTC.

This clonotype was seen ten or more times. The rearrangement joins TRBV20-1 to TRBJ1-6; TRBD1 matches 9 bases. Germline V gene lookup returns CDR1 DFQATT and CDR2 SNEGSKA (reference sequence). Germline trimming cut 3 bases from V and 10 bases from J; bases unmatched to any gene: 10. There are 15 residues in the CDR3. DNA of the CDR3: TGCAGTGCTAGGTCTTGGGGACAGGGTCAATCACCCCTCCACTTT. Residues: CSARSWGQGQSPLHF.

This clonotype was seen a handful of times. The rearrangement uses TRBV4-1 and TRBJ2-1, with 7 bases matching TRBD2. The CDR3 is 17 amino acids. CDR1 and CDR2 (germline): MGHRA, YSYEKL. V trimming: 4 bases; J trimming: 5 bases; junction bases outside the gene matches: 14. CDR3 region: CASSRLSGLAENNEQFF. The CDR3 nucleotides are TGCGCCAGCAGCCGCCTCTCCGGCCTAGCGGAAAACAATGAGCAGTTCTTC.

This clonotype was seen a handful of times. V usage is TRBV27 and J usage is TRBJ2-7; TRBD1 agrees at 12 bases. CDR1 is MNHEY and CDR2 is SMNVEV in the germline V gene (reference sequence). The CDR3 has 15 residues. V was clipped by 5 bases and J by 5 bases; unmatched bases: 7. The CDR3 bases are TGTGCCAGCAGTCCCGGGACAGGGGGCGTCAACGAGCAGTACTTC. Translating it yields CASSPGTGGVNEQYF.

This clonotype came up many times. The J gene is TRBJ2-1, the V gene TRBV9; D is unclear. Germline lookup yields CDR1 SGDLS and CDR2 YYNGEE. With 4 bases removed from V and 0 bases from J, the gap between germline ends came to 11 bases. CDR3 length: 15 residues. The CDR3 spells CASSLNVGSYNEQFF. CDR3 coding DNA: TGTGCCAGCAGCCTGAATGTGGGCTCCTACAATGAGCAGTTCTTC. Variable domain in full (rest from reference TRBV9 and TRBJ2-1): DSGVTQTPKHLITATGQRVTLRCSPRSGDLSVYWYQQSLDQGLQFLIQYYNGEERAKGNILERFSAQQFPDLHSELNLSSLELGDSALYFCASSLNVGSYNEQFFGPGTRLTVL.

In regard to this clonotype: The conserved phenylalanine or tryptophan normally closing the CDR3 is absent here, so this likely arose from a read error. The rearrangement uses TRBV2 and TRBJ2-7; possibly TRBD2 for D (5 bases). This CDR3 is 14 amino acids long. V was shortened by 8 bases and J by 2 bases, with 16 bases between the two germline ends. Germline CDR1 reads SNHLY; CDR2 reads FYNNEI. CDR3 bases: TGTGCCAGCTTCCTACTAGACTCTACCTACGAGCAGTACCTC. Translated: CASFLLDSTYEQYL.

Concerning this clonotype: This could be a read error, since a much larger clone is one nucleotide away. J is TRBJ1-2 and V is TRBV23-1, with 7 bases fitting TRBD1. TRBV23-1 counts as an open reading frame of uncertain function. The CDR3 extends over 13 amino acids. The CDR3 region has the DNA TGCACCAGCAGGATGGACAGGCGGAATGGCTACACCTTC. This translates into CTSRMDRRNGYTF.

The table lists this clonotype with a few counts. This could be a read error, since a much larger clone is one nucleotide away. The gene calls are TRBV12-3 or TRBV12-4 and TRBJ2-2; 7 bases line up with TRBD1. The CDR3 totals 13 residues. CDR3 region: CASSPQGTGELVF. The CDR3 DNA sequence: TGTGCCAGCAGTCCACAGGGGACCGGGGAGCTGGTTTTT.

This clonotype was observed at least ten times. The chain links TRBV5-8 to TRBJ2-5; D ambiguous. Trimming pared 0 bases from V and 6 bases from J, leaving 6 bases between. This CDR3 has 12 residues. Germline V gene data show CDR1 as SGHTS and CDR2 as YDEGEE. In DNA form, the CDR3 reads TGTGCCAGCAGCTTGGGGGTGCAGACCCAGTACTTC. It encodes CASSLGVQTQYF.